Presented here are 19 T cell receptor beta chains from one specimen sequenced in a study of T-cell memory formation after mild COVID-19. A single record per CDR3 protein comes from TCRdb applying MiXCR to the 5' RACE reads. The table records about 140,000 distinct CDR3 sequences, 20% to 25% of them present only once. Input material: PBMCs or a T cell subset sorted from them (not recorded which). The receptors originated from an adult woman who had mild COVID-19 (a few samples of this study predate the infection). Cell type and time point are not known.

This clonotype was seen a handful of times. The chain has TRBV9 and TRBJ2-7, with D tentatively TRBD2 (7 bases). Germline V gene sequence: CDR1 SGDLS, CDR2 YYNGEE. This CDR3 is built from 14 residues. V lost 4 bases and J lost 4, with 15 bases in between. The CDR3 region is CASSSGGGTYEQYF. The DNA of the CDR3 is TGTGCCAGCAGCTCGGGAGGAGGGACATACGAGCAGTACTTC.

This clonotype was detected only a few times. One junction end disagrees with the germline gene, perhaps due to a read error. The chain joins TRBV7-6 to TRBJ2-7, with D maybe TRBD2 (6 bases). The germline gives CDR1 SGHVS, CDR2 FNYEAQ. The CDR3 spans 16 residues. The CDR3 spells CDSSQALLAPTYEQYF. CDR3 DNA sequence: TGTGACAGCAGCCAAGCCCTCCTAGCGCCGACCTACGAGCAGTACTTC.

The chain links TRBV7-2 to TRBJ2-1; 9 positions match TRBD2. The V gene end was trimmed by 4 bases and the J gene end by 3 bases; junction bases not matched to a gene: 7. Per germline, CDR1 SGHTA and CDR2 FQGNSA. This CDR3 spans 16 amino acids. CDR3 amino acids: CASSSRLAGFYNEQFF. The CDR3 nucleotides are TGTGCCAGCAGCTCACGGCTAGCGGGGTTCTACAATGAGCAGTTCTTC.

The chain carries TRBV29-1 and TRBJ2-5; 11 bases are shared with TRBD2. This CDR3 is built from 14 residues. With V trimmed by 4 bases and J by 5 bases, 6 bases remained unmatched. CDR1 and CDR2 (germline): SQVTM, ANQGSEA. In DNA form, the CDR3 reads TGCAGCGTTGCACTAGCGGGAGACTATGAGACCCAGTACTTC. Its translation: CSVALAGDYETQYF.

The chain is built from TRBV7-9 and TRBJ2-1, with TRBD2 matching 8 bases. CDR3 length: 15 amino acids. Germline lookup yields CDR1 SEHNR and CDR2 FQNEAQ (reference sequence). With V trimmed by 5 bases and J by 6 bases, 9 bases remained unmatched. CDR3 nucleotides: TGTGCCAGCAGCCACCGGACTAGCTTGGTCAATGAGCAGTTCTTC. Translated: CASSHRTSLVNEQFF.

CDR3 DNA sequence: TGTGCCAGCAGTTTGCGCACTAGCGGCGGACAAGAGACCCAGTACTTC. Amino acid sequence: CASSLRTSGGQETQYF. The chain recombines TRBV12-3 or TRBV12-4 with TRBJ2-5; 8 bases align to TRBD2. The CDR3 contains 16 residues. Trimming at V came to 3 bases and at J to 2 bases, leaving 8 bases not matched to a gene.

This clonotype was seen a few times. CDR3 amino acids: CSASPPRGPYEQYF. DNA for the CDR3: TGCAGTGCTAGCCCCCCCAGGGGGCCTTACGAGCAGTACTTC. This chain links TRBV20-1 with TRBJ2-7, with TRBD1 matching 8 bases. V gave up 3 bases and J gave up 4 bases; unmatched junction bases: 8. CDR1 DFQATT and CDR2 SNEGSKA come from the germline V gene (reference sequence). This CDR3 has 14 residues.

This chain joins TRBV7-9 and TRBJ2-6; the match to TRBD1 covers 10 bases. V dropped 3 bases and J dropped 2; count of bases not matched to a gene: 7. The length of the CDR3 is 18 residues. Germline CDR1 reads SEHNR; CDR2 reads FQNEAQ (reference sequence). The CDR3, as DNA: TGTGCCAGCAGCTTGCCGGGACAGGGGTATCCTGGGGCCAACGTCCTGACTTTC. Translating it yields CASSLPGQGYPGANVLTF.

Here the CDR3 DNA reads TGTGCCAGCTGCACTTTTGGAGGAGATGGCTACACCTTC. Translating it yields CASCTFGGDGYTF. The chain joins TRBV13 to TRBJ1-2; D not certain. V dropped 8 bases and J dropped 6 bases, with 16 bases sitting between them. The CDR3 is 13 residues long. Germline V gene lookup returns CDR1 PRHDT and CDR2 FYEKMQ (reference sequence).

This clonotype was detected only once. V usage is TRBV4-2 and J usage is TRBJ2-7; 9 nucleotides align to TRBD1. The trim removed 4 bases at V and 2 bases at J, leaving 6 bases unmatched. The CDR3 spans 15 residues. Germline V gene sequence: CDR1 LGHNA, CDR2 YNFKEQ. DNA of the CDR3: TGTGCCAGCAGCCCCATCCGGGACAGGGCCTACGAGCAGTACTTC. Its translation is CASSPIRDRAYEQYF.

As regards this clonotype: This could be a read error, since a much larger clone is one nucleotide away. The V and J genes are TRBV20-1 and TRBJ2-7; TRBD2 is a possible D gene (6 bases). Germline-derived CDR1 and CDR2 are DFQATT and SNEGSKA (reference sequence). The CDR3 consists of 15 residues. Trimming left V 6 bases short and J 3 bases short, with 21 bases between. The CDR3 region is CSASQGLGSYYEQYF. CDR3 coding DNA: TGCAGTGCCTCCCAGGGACTGGGGAGCTACTACGAGCAGTACTTC.

The chain carries TRBV10-2 and TRBJ2-1; perhaps TRBD2 as D (6 bases). Deletions cut 0 bases from V and 7 bases from J, with 13 bases between. The CDR3 has 15 residues. The germline gives CDR1 WSHSY, CDR2 SAAADI. The CDR3 is CASSESEGPWNEQFF. The CDR3 DNA sequence: TGCGCCAGCAGTGAGTCGGAGGGGCCGTGGAATGAGCAGTTCTTC.

CDR3 nucleotide sequence: TGTGCCAGCAGTTACTCTGGCACCTCCTACGAGCAGTACTTC. Translated: CASSYSGTSYEQYF. The rearrangement uses TRBV6-5 and TRBJ2-7; D uncertain. Trimming took off 0 bases at V and 0 bases at J, with 6 bases between the two ends. Germline CDR1 MNHEY, CDR2 SVGAGI. The CDR3 extends over 14 amino acids.

The chain combines TRBV19 with TRBJ2-2; D gene uncertain. Trimming removed 3 bases at V and 4 bases at J, with 15 bases between. The CDR3 runs to 16 residues. CDR1 LNHDA and CDR2 SQIVND come from the germline V gene (reference sequence). The CDR3 region is CASSISWRPGTGELFF. As DNA, the CDR3 is TGTGCCAGTAGTATCAGTTGGCGGCCGGGCACCGGGGAGCTGTTTTTT. Supplemented by reference TRBV19 and TRBJ2-2, the full variable domain reads DGGITQSPKYLFRKEGQNVTLSCEQNLNHDAMYWYRQDPGQGLRLIYYSQIVNDFQKGDIAEGYSVSREKKESFPLTVTSAQKNPTAFYLCASSISWRPGTGELFFGEGSRLTVL.

V and J are TRBV9 and TRBJ2-1; TRBD2 matches 9 bases. Germline V gene lookup returns CDR1 SGDLS and CDR2 YYNGEE. The CDR3 is made up of 14 amino acids. Germline trimming cut 3 bases from V and 7 bases from J; bases unmatched to any gene: 5. The CDR3 sequence is CASSGRLAENEQFF. CDR3 DNA sequence: TGTGCCAGCAGCGGAAGACTAGCGGAAAATGAGCAGTTCTTC.

The genes are TRBV16 and TRBJ2-7, with D possibly matching TRBD2 (5 bases). V lost 5 bases, J lost 2 bases, and 19 bases lay in between. The germline V gene has CDR1 KGHSY and CDR2 FQNENV. The length of the CDR3 is 16 residues. The CDR3 spells CASSEFLTPAAYEQYF. CDR3 DNA sequence: TGTGCCAGCAGCGAATTCCTGACACCAGCGGCCTACGAGCAGTACTTC. The entire variable domain, with the rest obtained from reference TRBV16 and TRBJ2-7, is as follows: GEEVAQTPKHLVRGEGQKAKLYCAPIKGHSYVFWYQQVLKNEFKFLISFQNENVFDETGMPKERFSAKCLPNSPCSLEIQATKLEDSAVYFCASSEFLTPAAYEQYFGPGTRLTVT.

The V call is TRBV7-3, the J call TRBJ2-3; D is perhaps TRBD1 or TRBD2 (6 bases each). Germline V CDR1 and CDR2: SGHTA, FQGTGA. V lost 2 bases and J lost 6, with 12 bases in between. The CDR3 has 14 residues. This CDR3 reads CASSLGGGPDTQYF. The CDR3 DNA reads TGTGCCAGCAGCTTAGGAGGGGGTCCCGATACGCAGTATTTT.

This chain's CDR3 is CASSQVTGGRSGYTF. DNA for the CDR3: TGCGCCAGCAGCCAAGTGACAGGGGGGCGATCTGGCTACACCTTC. This chain joins TRBV4-3 and TRBJ1-2, with 9 positions matching TRBD1. V was clipped by 1 base and J by 7 bases; unmatched bases: 7. The CDR3 is 15 residues long. Germline assignment: CDR1 LGHNA and CDR2 YSLEER.

The chain is built from TRBV6-5 and TRBJ1-1; D is uncertain. The CDR3 extends over 15 amino acids. The germline V gene encodes CDR1 MNHEY and CDR2 SVGAGI. The V end was cut by 3 bases, the J end by 1 base, with 12 bases between. The CDR3 loop is CASSYLAGANTEAFF. CDR3 bases: TGTGCCAGCAGTTATCTGGCAGGAGCGAACACTGAAGCTTTCTTT.